Listed here are 31 T cell receptor beta chains from one sample, sequenced in a study of blood T cell repertoires in COVID-19. Profiled with immunoSEQ multiplex PCR; TCRdb holds only in-frame clones, not every one. The sample includes 60,000 to 70,000 clones, approximately 80% of them seen just once. The sequenced sample was peripheral blood. Receptors were obtained from a woman aged 70-85 years with acute or convalescent COVID-19.

The chain recombines TRBV11-2 with TRBJ2-7; the D gene is possibly TRBD2 (5 bases). The CDR3 is 14 amino acids. Germline assignment: CDR1 SGHAT and CDR2 FQNNGV. Trimming removed 5 bases at V and 0 bases at J, with 11 bases between. The CDR3 is CASSPRGSSYEQYF. CDR3 nucleotides: TGTGCCAGCAGCCCCCGTGGGAGCTCCTACGAGCAGTACTTC.

This clone rates as medium-sized (0.01 to 0.1%). At the DNA level, this CDR3 is encoded by other sequences in the same sample as well. The V and J genes are TRBV18 and TRBJ1-5; 10 bases agree with TRBD1. V shed 3 bases, J shed 2 bases, and the junction held 1 base outside the gene matches. Germline loops: CDR1 KGHSH, CDR2 LQKENI. The CDR3 spans 15 residues. The CDR3 spells CASSPDRGGNQPQHF. CDR3 in DNA: TGTGCCAGCTCACCGGACAGGGGGGGCAATCAGCCCCAGCATTTT. The whole variable domain, filled in from reference TRBV18 and TRBJ1-5, reads NAGVMQNPRHLVRRRGQEARLRCSPMKGHSHVYWYRQLPEEGLKFMVYLQKENIIDESGMPKERFSAEFPKEGPSILRIQQVVRGDSAAYFCASSPDRGGNQPQHFGDGTRLSIL.

A single count supports this clone. The chain joins TRBV5-1 to TRBJ2-1, with 11 bases fitting TRBD2. This CDR3 is built from 17 residues. Germline trimming cut 4 bases from V and 10 bases from J; bases unmatched to any gene: 16. CDR1 is SGHRS and CDR2 is YFSETQ in the germline V gene. The CDR3 region has the DNA TGCGCCAGCAGCAATAGCGGGGGGGCCTTCCTTTTCACCGAGCAGTTCTTC. It codes for CASSNSGGAFLFTEQFF.

This sequence joins TRBV12-3 or TRBV12-4 and TRBJ2-5; 9 bases map to TRBD1. There are 13 residues in the CDR3. Trimming at V came to 6 bases and at J to 4 bases, leaving 3 bases not matched to a gene. CDR3 sequence (DNA): TGTGCCAGCAGGGGACAGGGTGGAGAGACCCAGTACTTC. Protein product: CASRGQGGETQYF.

J is TRBJ2-7 and V is TRBV7-2, with TRBD1 matching over 9 bases. This CDR3 contains 15 residues. Trimming cost V 5 bases and J 4 bases; bases outside gene matches: 9. Germline CDR1 reads SGHTA; CDR2 reads FQGNSA. In DNA form, the CDR3 reads TGTGCCAGCAGCCCCCCGGTGGGACAGGGATACGAGCAGTACTTC. Translated, it gives CASSPPVGQGYEQYF.

The chain joins TRBV6-2 or TRBV6-3 to TRBJ2-3, with 12 bases fitting TRBD2. There are 17 residues in the CDR3. CDR1 MNHEY and CDR2 SVGEGT come from the germline V gene. Trimming at V came to 6 bases and at J to 4 bases, leaving 11 bases not matched to a gene. This CDR3 reads CASSLGASGGASDTQYF. In DNA form, the CDR3 reads TGTGCCAGCAGCCTCGGGGCTAGCGGGGGGGCCTCAGATACGCAGTATTTT.

The chain links TRBV25-1 to TRBJ1-1; possibly TRBD1 for D (6 bases). CDR1 MGHDK and CDR2 SYGVNS come from the germline V gene. CDR3 length equals 15 residues. Trimming cost V 1 base and J 4 bases, with 13 bases left between them. The CDR3 region is CASSELEQGLTEAFF. The CDR3 nucleotides are TGTGCCAGCAGTGAATTAGAACAGGGCCTCACTGAAGCTTTCTTT.

Note on this clone: The sample has other DNA sequences that encode this CDR3 too. The rearrangement uses TRBV6-5 and TRBJ1-1; 7 positions agree with TRBD1. After removal of 6 bases from V and 3 bases from J, the junction contained 4 bases not matched to a gene. CDR1 and CDR2 from the germline V gene are MNHEY and SVGAGI. This CDR3 is 13 amino acids long. In DNA form, the CDR3 reads TGTGCCAGCAGCGATACAGGGGACACTGAAGCTTTCTTT. Translated: CASSDTGDTEAFF.

The V call is TRBV19, the J call TRBJ2-3; 10 nucleotides agree with TRBD2. The CDR3 consists of 17 residues. V lost 6 bases, J lost 0 bases, and 9 bases stayed unmatched. CDR1 and CDR2 from the germline V gene are LNHDA and SQIVND (reference sequence). DNA of the CDR3: TGTGCCAGTAGAGATAGCGGGGGGTTAACTAGCACAGATACGCAGTATTTT. Translation: CASRDSGGLTSTDTQYF.

CDR3 DNA sequence: TGTGCCAGCAGTAGGTCAGGGGACACTGAAGCTTTCTTT. Residues: CASSRSGDTEAFF. The rearrangement joins TRBV27 to TRBJ1-1; the D gene is possibly TRBD1 (6 bases). The germline V and J ends were trimmed by 5 bases and 3 bases, with 10 bases remaining between them. CDR1 and CDR2 from the germline V gene are MNHEY and SMNVEV (reference sequence). The CDR3 runs to 13 residues.

The chain has TRBV20-1 and TRBJ1-1; TRBD1 is a possible D gene (6 bases). The CDR3 length is 13 residues. The V gene lost 3 bases and the J gene lost 4 bases, with 12 bases spanning the gap. Germline CDR1 DFQATT, CDR2 SNEGSKA (reference sequence). The CDR3 here is CSASSLGATEAFF. CDR3 DNA sequence: TGCAGTGCTAGTAGTCTGGGGGCCACTGAAGCTTTCTTT.

The chain has TRBV9 and TRBJ2-1; tentative D call: TRBD2 (6 bases). V was trimmed by 2 bases and J by 3 bases, leaving 12 bases between them. The germline V gene encodes CDR1 SGDLS and CDR2 YYNGEE. The CDR3 consists of 15 residues. The chain's CDR3 is CASSVSGDFYNEQFF. CDR3 nucleotides: TGTGCCAGCAGCGTTAGCGGAGACTTCTACAATGAGCAGTTCTTC.

This clone occurred a few times. The chain has TRBV12-3 or TRBV12-4 and TRBJ2-7; D gene ambiguous. The CDR3 spans 13 residues. With 5 bases removed from V and 0 bases from J, the gap between germline ends came to 8 bases. CDR3 sequence reads: CASSLLSSYEQYF. CDR3 nucleotides: TGTGCCAGCAGTCTCCTCAGCTCCTACGAGCAGTACTTC.

This chain's CDR3 is CASSDRGNGAFF. The CDR3 region has the DNA TGTGCCAGCAGTGATAGGGGTAACGGGGCTTTCTTT. The genes are TRBV6-1 and TRBJ1-1; D is perhaps TRBD1 (5 bases). V was clipped by 3 bases and J by 11 bases, with 13 bases between them. CDR1 is MNHNS, CDR2 SASEGT, per germline. The CDR3 is 12 amino acids.

The chain couples TRBV5-1 to TRBJ2-7; D may be TRBD1 (8 bases). The germline V and J ends were trimmed by 0 bases and 2 bases, with 18 bases remaining between them. Germline CDR1 is SGHRS and CDR2 is YFSETQ. The CDR3 covers 17 residues. CDR3 sequence reads: CASSLAVGTGGAYEQYF. In DNA form, the CDR3 reads TGCGCCAGCAGCTTGGCTGTCGGTACAGGGGGGGCCTACGAGCAGTACTTC.

This clone was recorded only once. The chain is built from TRBV5-5 and TRBJ2-7, with 9 nucleotides matching TRBD2. V shed 0 bases and J 2 bases; nucleotides not matched to a gene: 3. The CDR3 runs 15 residues. CDR1 and CDR2 from the germline V gene are SGHKS and YYEKEE (reference sequence). The CDR3 DNA follows: TGTGCCAGCAGCTTGGAAGGCGGGGGGGCCTACGAGCAGTACTTC. It specifies CASSLEGGGAYEQYF.

The chain links TRBV11-2 to TRBJ1-2; a possible D gene is TRBD1 (5 bases). The V gene's germline CDR1 is SGHAT and CDR2 FQNNGV. The CDR3 sequence is 15 residues long. The V gene lost 4 bases and the J gene lost 12 bases, with 24 bases spanning the gap. The DNA for the CDR3 is TGTGCCAGCAGCTCAGATCCCCTTGGCGGGGCGGCGAACACCTTC. Encoded protein: CASSSDPLGGAANTF.

This clone was found once. A junction boundary mismatches the germline segment, possibly from a read error. V is TRBV6-1 and J is TRBJ2-1, with 9 bases identical to TRBD2. The length of the CDR3 is 14 residues. CDR1 and CDR2 from the germline V gene are MNHNS and SASEGT. The CDR3 loop is CASTEATSGNEQFF. CDR3 DNA sequence: TGTGCCAGCACTGAAGCCACTAGCGGGAATGAGCAGTTCTTC.

This chain connects TRBV4-3 to TRBJ2-1; 10 nucleotides match TRBD2. Germline CDR1 reads LGHNA; CDR2 reads YSLEER. The CDR3 consists of 18 residues. Trimming removed 4 bases from V and 2 bases from J; junction bases left unmatched: 11. Here the CDR3 DNA reads TGCGCCAGCAGCCTATACCCCAGCGGGGGGGGGACCTACAATGAGCAGTTCTTC. Its translation is CASSLYPSGGGTYNEQFF.

This clone has just one count. This chain uses TRBV2 with TRBJ2-2; the D gene is possibly TRBD2 (5 bases). This CDR3 has 13 residues. Germline CDR1 reads SNHLY; CDR2 reads FYNNEI. V was shortened by 8 bases and J by 8 bases, with 15 bases between the two germline ends. The CDR3 nucleotides read TGTGCCAGCGAAGAGGACTTTGCAGGGGAGCTGTTTTTT. Amino acid sequence: CASEEDFAGELFF.

The chain couples TRBV7-3 to TRBJ2-7; TRBD2 agrees at 8 bases. V was pared by 1 base and J by 13 bases, with 15 bases of the junction left unmatched. The germline CDR1 and CDR2 sequences are SGHTA and FQGTGA. The CDR3 is 15 amino acids. The chain's CDR3 is CASSLIPTERGHQYF. In DNA, the CDR3 is TGTGCCAGCAGCTTAATCCCGACGGAGCGGGGGCACCAATACTTC.

The gene calls are TRBV9 and TRBJ1-4; D gene unclear. CDR3 length: 14 residues. Trimming left V 0 bases short and J 5 bases short, with 8 bases between. Looked up from germline, CDR1 is SGDLS and CDR2 is YYNGEE. CDR3 amino acids: CASSVDARNEKLFF. DNA for the CDR3: TGTGCCAGCAGCGTAGATGCCCGGAATGAAAAACTGTTTTTT.

The CDR3 DNA sequence: TGCGCCAGCAGCCGGGGGGTTAGCACAGATACGCAGTATTTT. Encoded protein: CASSRGVSTDTQYF. The genes are TRBV5-1 and TRBJ2-3; 7 positions match TRBD2. The CDR3 covers 14 residues. Germline CDR1 is SGHRS and CDR2 is YFSETQ. Germline trimming cut 4 bases from V and 0 bases from J; bases unmatched to any gene: 2.

This rearrangement joins TRBV28 to TRBJ1-2, with a possible D match to TRBD1 (5 bases). V dropped 5 bases and J dropped 4 bases, with 14 bases sitting between them. The CDR3 is made up of 14 amino acids. Germline V gene data show CDR1 as MDHEN and CDR2 as SYDVKM. CDR3 loop: CASSKEGLFYGYTF. CDR3 sequence (DNA): TGTGCCAGCAGTAAGGAGGGGCTATTCTATGGCTACACCTTC.

This chain links TRBV5-1 with TRBJ1-3; D not resolved. V was shortened by 5 bases and J by 2 bases, with 5 bases between the two germline ends. The germline CDR1 and CDR2 sequences are SGHRS and YFSETQ. CDR3 length equals 12 residues. The CDR3 sequence is CASSDTGNTIYF. CDR3 DNA sequence: TGCGCCAGCAGTGACACTGGAAACACCATATATTTT.

J is TRBJ1-1 and V is TRBV7-2; TRBD1 is a possible D gene (5 bases). The CDR3 covers 13 residues. V lost 4 bases, J lost 1 base, and 7 bases lay in between. Germline loops: CDR1 SGHTA, CDR2 FQGNSA. CDR3 sequence (DNA): TGTGCCAGCAGCTCAGGACAGAACACTGAAGCTTTCTTT. This translates into CASSSGQNTEAFF.

V is TRBV10-3 and J is TRBJ2-7; D may be TRBD1 (6 bases). This CDR3 is 15 amino acids long. Trimming left V 9 bases short and J 0 bases short, with 18 bases between. Germline-derived CDR1 and CDR2 are ENHRY and SYGVKD. For the CDR3, the DNA is TGTGCCATGAGTCAAGGGGGTGGCTACTCCTACGAGCAGTACTTC. It specifies CAMSQGGGYSYEQYF.

This sequence joins TRBV10-3 and TRBJ2-3; 7 bases align to TRBD1. This CDR3 has 15 amino acids. CDR1 and CDR2 (germline): ENHRY, SYGVKD. The V and J ends lost 7 bases and 0 bases, in that order; junction bases with no gene match: 7. Here the CDR3 reads CAITATGLSTDTQYF. The CDR3 DNA sequence: TGTGCCATCACCGCGACAGGGCTTAGCACAGATACGCAGTATTTT.

This sequence joins TRBV6-6 and TRBJ2-7; tentative D call: TRBD2 (6 bases). The CDR3 is made up of 15 amino acids. V dropped 2 bases and J dropped 5 bases, with 16 bases sitting between them. Germline V gene lookup returns CDR1 MNHNY and CDR2 SVGAGI (reference sequence). As DNA, the CDR3 is TGTGCCAGCAGTTACCTCGGGACTCCACCTAACGAGCAGTACTTC. This gives the protein CASSYLGTPPNEQYF.

CDR3 coding DNA: TGTGCCAGCAGTCTGCCGACAGGAAGGGGTCAGCCCCAGCATTTT. Residues: CASSLPTGRGQPQHF. V and J are TRBV6-5 and TRBJ1-5; maybe TRBD1 (6 bases). The V end was cut by 5 bases, the J end by 6 bases, with 17 bases between. CDR3 length: 15 amino acids. Germline V gene sequence: CDR1 MNHEY, CDR2 SVGAGI.

V usage is TRBV15 and J usage is TRBJ2-3; TRBD1 matches at 9 bases. Germline values: CDR1 LNHNV, CDR2 YYDKDF (reference sequence). The junction had 17 bases not matched to a gene; V was cut back by 3 bases and J by 4 bases. The CDR3 has 19 residues. CDR3 amino acids: CATSSRGQGVIVEADTQYF. The CDR3 DNA reads TGTGCCACCAGCAGCCGGGGACAGGGAGTGATAGTGGAGGCAGATACGCAGTATTTT.